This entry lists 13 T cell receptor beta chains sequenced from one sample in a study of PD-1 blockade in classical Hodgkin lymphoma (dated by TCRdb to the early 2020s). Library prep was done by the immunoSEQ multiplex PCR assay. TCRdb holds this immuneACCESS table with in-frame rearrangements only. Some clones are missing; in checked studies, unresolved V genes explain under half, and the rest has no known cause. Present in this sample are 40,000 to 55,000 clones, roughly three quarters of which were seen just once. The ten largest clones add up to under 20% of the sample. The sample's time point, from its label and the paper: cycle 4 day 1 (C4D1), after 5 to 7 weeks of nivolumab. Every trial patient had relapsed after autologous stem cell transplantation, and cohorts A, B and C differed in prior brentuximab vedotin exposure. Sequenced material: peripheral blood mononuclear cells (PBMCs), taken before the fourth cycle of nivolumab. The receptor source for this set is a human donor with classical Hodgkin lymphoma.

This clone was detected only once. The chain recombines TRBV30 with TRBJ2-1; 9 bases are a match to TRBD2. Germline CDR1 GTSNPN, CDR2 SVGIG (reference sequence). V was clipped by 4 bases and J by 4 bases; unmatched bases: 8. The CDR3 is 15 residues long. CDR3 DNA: TGTGCCTGGACTAGCGGGGTCGGGAGTTACAATGAGCAGTTCTTC. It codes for CAWTSGVGSYNEQFF.

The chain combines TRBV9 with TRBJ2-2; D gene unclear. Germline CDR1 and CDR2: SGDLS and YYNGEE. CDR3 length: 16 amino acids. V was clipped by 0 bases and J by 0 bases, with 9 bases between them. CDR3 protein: CASSVGLPANTGELFF. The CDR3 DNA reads TGTGCCAGCAGCGTAGGACTTCCCGCGAACACCGGGGAGCTGTTTTTT.

The CDR3 DNA reads as TGTGCCAGCAGCTTGGACGGCAACTCTGGAAACACCATATATTTT. Protein: CASSLDGNSGNTIYF. V is TRBV7-2 and J is TRBJ1-3; D call uncertain. Trimming pared 3 bases from V and 0 bases from J, leaving 9 bases between. The CDR3 loop spans 15 amino acids. Germline V gives CDR1 SGHTA, CDR2 FQGNSA.

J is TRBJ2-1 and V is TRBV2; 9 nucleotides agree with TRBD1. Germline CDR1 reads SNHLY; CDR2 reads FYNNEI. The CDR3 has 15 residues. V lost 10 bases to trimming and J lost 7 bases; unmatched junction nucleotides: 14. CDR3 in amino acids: CATIPGTGRSNEQFF. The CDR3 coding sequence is TGTGCCACCATACCGGGGACAGGGCGATCAAATGAGCAGTTCTTC.

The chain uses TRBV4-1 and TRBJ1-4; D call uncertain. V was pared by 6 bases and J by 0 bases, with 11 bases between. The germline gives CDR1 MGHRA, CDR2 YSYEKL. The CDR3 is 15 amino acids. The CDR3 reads CASRGWTPTNEKLFF. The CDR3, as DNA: TGCGCCAGCAGGGGGTGGACTCCAACTAATGAAAAACTGTTTTTT.

The DNA for the CDR3 is TGCAGCGTTGCCGTCTCTGGGGCCAACGTCCTGACTTTC. Translating gives CSVAVSGANVLTF. This chain uses TRBV29-1 with TRBJ2-6; D unclear. From germline, CDR1 is SQVTM and CDR2 ANQGSEA. V lost 4 bases and J 0 bases, leaving 4 bases between the germline ends. The CDR3 has 13 amino acids.

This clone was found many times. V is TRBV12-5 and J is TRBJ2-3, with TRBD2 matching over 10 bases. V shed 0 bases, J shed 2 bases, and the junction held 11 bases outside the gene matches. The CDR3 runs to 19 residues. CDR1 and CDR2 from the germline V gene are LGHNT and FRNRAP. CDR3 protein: CASGLVRTSGTRITDTQYF. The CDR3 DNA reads TGTGCTAGTGGTTTGGTACGAACTAGCGGGACTAGGATCACAGATACGCAGTATTTT. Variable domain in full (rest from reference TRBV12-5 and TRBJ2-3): DARVTQTPRHKVTEMGQEVTMRCQPILGHNTVFWYRQTMMQGLELLAYFRNRAPLDDSGMPKDRFSAEMPDATLATLKIQPSEPRDSAVYFCASGLVRTSGTRITDTQYFGPGTRLTVL.

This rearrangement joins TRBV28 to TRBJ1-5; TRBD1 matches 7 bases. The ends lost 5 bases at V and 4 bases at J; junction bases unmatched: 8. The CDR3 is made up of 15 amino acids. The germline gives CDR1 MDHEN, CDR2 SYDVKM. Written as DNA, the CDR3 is TGTGCCAGCAGTCCGCCGGGGGACAGAAATCAGCCCCAGCATTTT. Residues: CASSPPGDRNQPQHF.

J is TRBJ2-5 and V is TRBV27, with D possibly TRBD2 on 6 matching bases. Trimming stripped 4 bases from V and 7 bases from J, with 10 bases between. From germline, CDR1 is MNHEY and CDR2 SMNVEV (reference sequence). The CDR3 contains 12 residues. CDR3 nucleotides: TGTGCCAGCAGTTCCATGGGAGGGACCCAGTACTTC. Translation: CASSSMGGTQYF.

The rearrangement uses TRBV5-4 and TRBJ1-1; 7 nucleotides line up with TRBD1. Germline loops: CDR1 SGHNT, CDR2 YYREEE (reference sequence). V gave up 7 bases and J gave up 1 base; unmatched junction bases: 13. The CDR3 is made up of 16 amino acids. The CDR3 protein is CASGSGTALKNTEAFF. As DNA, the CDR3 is TGTGCCAGCGGCTCCGGGACAGCGCTAAAGAACACTGAAGCTTTCTTT.

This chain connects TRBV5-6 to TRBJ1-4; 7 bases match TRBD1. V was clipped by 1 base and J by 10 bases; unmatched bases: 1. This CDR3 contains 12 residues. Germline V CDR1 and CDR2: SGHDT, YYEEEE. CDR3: CASSLRQGKLFF. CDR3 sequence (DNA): TGTGCCAGCAGCTTGAGACAGGGAAAACTGTTTTTT.

The DNA of the CDR3 is TGTGCCTGGGGGCCCGGTGGCTACACCTTC. This codes for CAWGPGGYTF. This chain connects TRBV30 to TRBJ1-2, with D unresolved. Germline-derived CDR1 and CDR2 are GTSNPN and SVGIG (reference sequence). V shed 5 bases and J shed 7 bases, with 8 bases lying between them. This CDR3 has 10 amino acids.

CDR3 DNA sequence: TGTGCCAGAGGAGGGCGGGAGGTAAAGACCCAGTACTTC. Translation gives CARGGREVKTQYF. V usage is TRBV6-4 and J usage is TRBJ2-5, with 8 bases lining up with TRBD2. Germline CDR1 reads MRHNA; CDR2 reads SNTAGT. V lost 9 bases to trimming and J lost 6 bases; unmatched junction nucleotides: 9. This CDR3 has 13 amino acids.